This T cell receptor beta chain was sequenced for a study of human T cells and chemical hapten exposure. Study-level information: The variation in per-sample TCR yields arose mainly from small differences in pooled library volumes.

V shed 4 bases and J 5 bases; nucleotides not matched to a gene: 6. The CDR3 totals 16 residues. Per the germline V gene, CDR1 is KGHDR and CDR2 is SFDVKD. TCRdb fed the RACE reads into MiXCR, producing one record per CDR3 protein. The data contain 250,000 or so distinct CDR3 sequences, 7.5% to 9% of them singletons. Regarding time point: pre-sensitization, week 0. This sample's treatment: therapeutic diphenylcyclopropenone sensitization with weekly scalp DPC. The TCR originated in a man in his late teens or twenties with alopecia areata. Some clones in this sample may be carry-over from other donors' samples. The sample was whole blood, taken in connection with sensitization to the hapten diphenylcyclopropenone (DPC). The rearrangement joins TRBV24-1 to TRBJ1-6; 8 bases fit TRBD1. CDR3 region: CATSEKMDRDNSPLHF. The CDR3 DNA is TGTGCCACCAGTGAGAAAATGGACAGGGATAATTCACCCCTCCACTTT.